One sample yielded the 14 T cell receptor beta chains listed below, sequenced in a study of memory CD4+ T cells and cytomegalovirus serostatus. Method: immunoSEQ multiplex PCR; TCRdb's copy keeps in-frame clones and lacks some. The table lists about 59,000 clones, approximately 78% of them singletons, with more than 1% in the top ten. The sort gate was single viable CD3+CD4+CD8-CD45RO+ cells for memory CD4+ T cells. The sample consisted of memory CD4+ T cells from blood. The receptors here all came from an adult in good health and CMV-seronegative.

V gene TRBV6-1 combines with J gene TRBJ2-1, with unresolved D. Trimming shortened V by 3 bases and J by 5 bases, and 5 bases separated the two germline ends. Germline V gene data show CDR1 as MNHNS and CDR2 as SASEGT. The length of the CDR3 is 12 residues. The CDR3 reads CASSDLHNEQFF. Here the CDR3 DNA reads TGTGCCAGCAGTGACCTTCACAATGAGCAGTTCTTC.

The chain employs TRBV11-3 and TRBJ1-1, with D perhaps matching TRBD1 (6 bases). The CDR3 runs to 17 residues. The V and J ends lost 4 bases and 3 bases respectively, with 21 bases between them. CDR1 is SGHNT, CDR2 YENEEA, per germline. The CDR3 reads CASSSSGDKFEDTEAFF. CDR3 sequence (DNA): TGTGCCAGCAGCTCCTCAGGGGATAAGTTCGAGGACACTGAAGCTTTCTTT.

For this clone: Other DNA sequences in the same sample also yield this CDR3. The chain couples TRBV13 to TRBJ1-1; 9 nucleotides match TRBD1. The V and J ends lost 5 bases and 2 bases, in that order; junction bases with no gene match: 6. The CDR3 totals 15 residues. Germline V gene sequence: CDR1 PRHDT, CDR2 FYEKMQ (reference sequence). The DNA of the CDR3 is TGTGCCAGCAGCCCCCGACAGGGGGTTAACACTGAAGCTTTCTTT. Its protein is CASSPRQGVNTEAFF. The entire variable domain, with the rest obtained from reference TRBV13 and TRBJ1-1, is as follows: AAGVIQSPRHLIKEKRETATLKCYPIPRHDTVYWYQQGPGQDPQFLISFYEKMQSDKGSIPDRFSAQQFSDYHSELNMSSLELGDSALYFCASSPRQGVNTEAFFGQGTRLTVV.

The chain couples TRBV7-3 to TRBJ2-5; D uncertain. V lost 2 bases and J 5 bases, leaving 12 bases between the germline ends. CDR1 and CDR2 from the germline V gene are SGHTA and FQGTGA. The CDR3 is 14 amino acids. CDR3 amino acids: CASSLGVSRETQYF. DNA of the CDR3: TGTGCCAGCAGCTTAGGCGTCTCCCGGGAGACCCAGTACTTC.

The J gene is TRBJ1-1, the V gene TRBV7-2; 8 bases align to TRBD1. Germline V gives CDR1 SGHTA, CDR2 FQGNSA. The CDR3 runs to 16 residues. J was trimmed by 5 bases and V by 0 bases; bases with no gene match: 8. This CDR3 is CASSLASTGGKTEAFF. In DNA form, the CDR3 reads TGTGCCAGCAGCTTAGCGTCAACAGGGGGAAAGACTGAAGCTTTCTTT.

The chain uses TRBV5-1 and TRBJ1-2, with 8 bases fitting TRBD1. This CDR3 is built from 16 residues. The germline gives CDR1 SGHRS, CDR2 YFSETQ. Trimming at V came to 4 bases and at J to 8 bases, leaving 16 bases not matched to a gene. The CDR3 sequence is CASSLGQGKLVLGYTF. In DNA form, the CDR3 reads TGCGCCAGCAGCCTCGGACAGGGAAAGTTGGTTTTAGGCTACACCTTC.

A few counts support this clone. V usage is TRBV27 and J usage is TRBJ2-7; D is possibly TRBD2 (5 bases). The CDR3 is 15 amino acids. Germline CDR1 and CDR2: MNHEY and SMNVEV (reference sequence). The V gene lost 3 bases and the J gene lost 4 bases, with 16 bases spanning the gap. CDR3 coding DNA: TGTGCCAGCAGTTTCAAGCCCGGAGGAGCGTACGAGCAGTACTTC. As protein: CASSFKPGGAYEQYF.

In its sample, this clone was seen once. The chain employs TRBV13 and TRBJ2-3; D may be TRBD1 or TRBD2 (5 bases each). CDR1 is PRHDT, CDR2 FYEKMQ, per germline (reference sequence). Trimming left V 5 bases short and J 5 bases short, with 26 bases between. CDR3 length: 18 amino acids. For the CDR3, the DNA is TGTGCCAGCAGCCAATCCGGGGCCGGACTCTTGAGGGGAGATACGCAGTATTTT. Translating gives CASSQSGAGLLRGDTQYF.

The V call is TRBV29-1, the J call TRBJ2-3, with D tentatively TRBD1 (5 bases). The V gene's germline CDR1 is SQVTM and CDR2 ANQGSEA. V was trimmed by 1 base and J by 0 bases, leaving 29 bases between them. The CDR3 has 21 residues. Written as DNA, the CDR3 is TGCAGCGTTGAAGCTCGGGTAGGGCACAGGCGAACTCACTATAGCACAGATACGCAGTATTTT. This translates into CSVEARVGHRRTHYSTDTQYF.

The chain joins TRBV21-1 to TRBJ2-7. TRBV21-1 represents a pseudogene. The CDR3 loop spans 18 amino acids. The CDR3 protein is CASSKGEPRSRTTYEQYF. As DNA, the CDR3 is TGTGCCAGCAGCAAGGGGGAACCCAGGTCCCGGACAACTTACGAGCAGTACTTC.

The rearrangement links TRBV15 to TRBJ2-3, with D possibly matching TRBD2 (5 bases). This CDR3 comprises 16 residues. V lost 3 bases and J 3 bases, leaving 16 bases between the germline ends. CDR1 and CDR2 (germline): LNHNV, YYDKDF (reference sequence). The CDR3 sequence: CATSRWGGLRTDTQYF. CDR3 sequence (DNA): TGTGCCACCAGCAGGTGGGGTGGACTGCGTACAGATACGCAGTATTTT.

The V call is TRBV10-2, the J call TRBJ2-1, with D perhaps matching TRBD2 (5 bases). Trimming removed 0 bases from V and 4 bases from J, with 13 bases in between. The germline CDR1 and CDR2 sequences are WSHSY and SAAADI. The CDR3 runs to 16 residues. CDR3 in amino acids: CASSESAVGVYNEQFF. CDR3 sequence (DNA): TGCGCCAGCAGTGAGTCCGCGGTCGGGGTATACAATGAGCAGTTCTTC.

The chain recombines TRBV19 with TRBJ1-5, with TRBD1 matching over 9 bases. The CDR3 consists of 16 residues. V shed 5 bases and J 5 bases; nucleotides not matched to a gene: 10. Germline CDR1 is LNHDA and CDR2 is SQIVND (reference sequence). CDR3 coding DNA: TGTGCCAGTAGTTCCTTCCGCGACAGGGGGTATCAGCCCCAGCATTTT. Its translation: CASSSFRDRGYQPQHF.

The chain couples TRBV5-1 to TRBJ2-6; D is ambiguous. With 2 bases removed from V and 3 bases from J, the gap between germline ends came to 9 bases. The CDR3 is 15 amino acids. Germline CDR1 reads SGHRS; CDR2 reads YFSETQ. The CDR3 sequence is CASSFHSLGANVLTF. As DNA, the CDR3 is TGCGCCAGCAGCTTTCACAGCCTTGGGGCCAACGTCCTGACTTTC. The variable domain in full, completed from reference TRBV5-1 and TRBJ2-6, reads KAGVTQTPRYLIKTRGQQVTLSCSPISGHRSVSWYQQTPGQGLQFLFEYFSETQRNKGNFPGRFSGRQFSNSRSEMNVSTLELGDSALYLCASSFHSLGANVLTFGAGSRLTVL.